This T cell receptor (beta chain) was identified in a study of CD8+ T cells in alopecia areata. The CDR3 extends over 15 amino acids. Germline V lookup: CDR1 SEHNR, CDR2 FQNEAQ (reference sequence). V dropped 7 bases and J dropped 3; count of bases not matched to a gene: 10. In its sample, this clone was seen a few times. Its antigen is currently unknown. After isolation, RNA underwent reverse transcription to generate cDNA as the sequencing template. TCRdb's copy holds only in-frame clones and misses some; the assay was immunoSEQ multiplex PCR. The sample records about 140,000 clones, 86% being singletons. The treatment denotes: oral pan-JAK inhibitor, 5-10 mg twice daily. Study findings and constraints: Clarity of TCR sharing across patients fell short of that in mice, possibly HLA-related.

The receptor was isolated from a human donor with alopecia areata. The chain carries TRBV7-9 and TRBJ1-1; TRBD1 agrees at 8 bases. This material consisted of CD8+ T cells sorted from blood, taken at week 4, from a patient treated with tofacitinib. CDR3: CASNDRGGGYTEAFF. Written as DNA, the CDR3 is TGTGCCAGCAACGACAGGGGCGGAGGGTACACTGAAGCTTTCTTT.